This entry features one T cell receptor (beta chain) sequence. These data are taken from a study of T cell changes during pregnancy in multiple sclerosis. The assay was immunoSEQ multiplex PCR, and TCRdb's table has in-frame clones only and misses some. The sample consists of 70,000 to 95,000 clones, about 93% of them appearing once. The sequence came from a female donor in good health, enrolled as a control in a pregnancy study. Specimen: peripheral blood, collected after pregnancy.

CDR3 in DNA: TGTGCCAGCAAGGCGGCGACTGCGGCAGATACGCAGTATTTT. Residues: CASKAATAADTQYF. The chain recombines TRBV5-4 with TRBJ2-3; D remains ambiguous. Trimming stripped 6 bases from V and 4 bases from J, with 15 bases between. Germline V gives CDR1 SGHNT, CDR2 YYREEE (reference sequence). The CDR3 is 14 residues long.